This T cell receptor (beta chain) appears in the sequencing data of a study of T-cell reconstitution after alpha-beta-depleted transplantation in children. Whole-study findings and limits: Hyperexpanded clones declined; after one year, newly produced T cells mostly supplied diversity. Some patients showed high day-60 TCRbeta diversity, which derived from surviving recipient T cells and thymic progenitors. About two months after transplant, alpha-beta T cells reportedly came from several hundred expanded graft clones.

This clonotype was observed many times. As yet, its antigen is unknown. TCRbeta library construction was performed incorporating unique molecular identifiers. TCRdb reanalysed the PCR reads using MiXCR and keeps one entry per CDR3 protein. The sample gives roughly 500,000 distinct CDR3 sequences, more than 9% of which show up once; around 2% is in the top ten. The source material was PBMCs, sampled before TCRalphabeta/CD19-depleted stem cell transplant. The origin of this receptor is a child aged 2 to 15 with inherited bone marrow failure, due to receive a stem cell transplant.

CDR3 DNA: TGCAGCGTTCTAACTGGTGGGTCTCAGCCCCAGCATTTT. Encoded protein: CSVLTGGSQPQHF. The chain uses TRBV29-1 and TRBJ1-5; the D is unclear. The germline gives CDR1 SQVTM, CDR2 ANQGSEA. The CDR3 spans 13 residues. Trimming shortened V by 5 bases and J by 6 bases, and 14 bases separated the two germline ends.